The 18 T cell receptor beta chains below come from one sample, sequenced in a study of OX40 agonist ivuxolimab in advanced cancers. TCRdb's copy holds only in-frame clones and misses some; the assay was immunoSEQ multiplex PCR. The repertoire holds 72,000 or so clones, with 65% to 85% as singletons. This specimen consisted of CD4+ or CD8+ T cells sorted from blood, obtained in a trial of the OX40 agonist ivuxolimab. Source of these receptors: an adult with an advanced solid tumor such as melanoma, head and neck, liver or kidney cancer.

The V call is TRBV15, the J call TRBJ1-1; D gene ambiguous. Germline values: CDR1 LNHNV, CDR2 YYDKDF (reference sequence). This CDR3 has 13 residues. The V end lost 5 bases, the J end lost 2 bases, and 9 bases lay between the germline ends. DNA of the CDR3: TGTGCCACCAGCGGAGGACCTAACACTGAAGCTTTCTTT. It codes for CATSGGPNTEAFF.

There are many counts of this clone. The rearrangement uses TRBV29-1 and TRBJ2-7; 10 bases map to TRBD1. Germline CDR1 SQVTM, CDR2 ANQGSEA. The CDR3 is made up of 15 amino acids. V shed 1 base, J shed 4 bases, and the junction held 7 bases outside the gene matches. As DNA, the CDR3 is TGCAGCGTTGAAGGAATTGGGACAGGGGTATACGAGCAGTACTTC. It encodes CSVEGIGTGVYEQYF.

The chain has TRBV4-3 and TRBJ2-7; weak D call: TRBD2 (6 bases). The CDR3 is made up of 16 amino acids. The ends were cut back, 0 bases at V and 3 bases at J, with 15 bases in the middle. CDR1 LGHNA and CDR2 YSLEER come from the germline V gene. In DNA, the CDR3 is TGCGCCAGCAGCCAAGAGAGGAGGGCCATTGTCTACGAGCAGTACTTC. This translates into CASSQERRAIVYEQYF.

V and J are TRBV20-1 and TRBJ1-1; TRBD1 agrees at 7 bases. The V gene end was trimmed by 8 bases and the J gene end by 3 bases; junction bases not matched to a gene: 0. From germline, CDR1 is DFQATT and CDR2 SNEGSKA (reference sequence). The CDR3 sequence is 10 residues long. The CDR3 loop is CSTGDTEAFF. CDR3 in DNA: TGCAGTACAGGGGACACTGAAGCTTTCTTT.

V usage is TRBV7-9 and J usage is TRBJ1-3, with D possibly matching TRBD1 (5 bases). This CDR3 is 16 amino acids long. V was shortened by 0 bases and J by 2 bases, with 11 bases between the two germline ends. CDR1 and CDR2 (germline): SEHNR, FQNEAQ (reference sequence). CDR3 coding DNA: TGTGCCAGCAGCTTAGCGCGGCAGGGTCCTGGAAACACCATATATTTT. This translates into CASSLARQGPGNTIYF.

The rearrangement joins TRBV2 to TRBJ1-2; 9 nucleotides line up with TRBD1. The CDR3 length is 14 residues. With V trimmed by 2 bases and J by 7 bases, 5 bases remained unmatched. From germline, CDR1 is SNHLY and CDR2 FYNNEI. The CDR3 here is CASSESGQGGGYTF. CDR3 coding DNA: TGTGCCAGCAGTGAATCGGGACAGGGCGGTGGCTACACCTTC.

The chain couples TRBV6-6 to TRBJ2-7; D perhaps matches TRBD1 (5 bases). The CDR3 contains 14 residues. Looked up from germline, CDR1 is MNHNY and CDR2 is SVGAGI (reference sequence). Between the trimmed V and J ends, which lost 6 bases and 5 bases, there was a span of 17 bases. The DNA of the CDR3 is TGTGCCAGCAGGGGGCCGACCTTATCTGACGAGCAGTACTTC. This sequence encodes CASRGPTLSDEQYF.

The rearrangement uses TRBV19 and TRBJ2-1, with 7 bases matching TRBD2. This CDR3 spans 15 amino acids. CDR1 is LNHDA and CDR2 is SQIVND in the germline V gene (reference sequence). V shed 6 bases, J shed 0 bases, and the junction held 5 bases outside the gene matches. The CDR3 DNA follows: TGTGCCAGTAGATGGGACTACCTCTCCTACAATGAGCAGTTCTTC. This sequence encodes CASRWDYLSYNEQFF.

For the CDR3, the DNA is TGTGCCAGCAGTGGAACTAGCGGGGGGGCGTTTTACAATGAGCAGTTCTTC. Its protein is CASSGTSGGAFYNEQFF. The V and J genes are TRBV6-1 and TRBJ2-1; TRBD2 matches 13 bases. CDR3 length: 17 residues. V shed 4 bases, J shed 4 bases, and the junction held 7 bases outside the gene matches. CDR1 MNHNS and CDR2 SASEGT come from the germline V gene.

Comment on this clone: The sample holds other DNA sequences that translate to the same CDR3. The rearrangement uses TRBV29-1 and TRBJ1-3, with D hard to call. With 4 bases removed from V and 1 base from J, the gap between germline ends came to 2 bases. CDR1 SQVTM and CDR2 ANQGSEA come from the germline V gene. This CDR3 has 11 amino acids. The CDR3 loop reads CSVVSGNTIYF. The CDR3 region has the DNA TGCAGCGTTGTTTCTGGAAACACCATATATTTT.

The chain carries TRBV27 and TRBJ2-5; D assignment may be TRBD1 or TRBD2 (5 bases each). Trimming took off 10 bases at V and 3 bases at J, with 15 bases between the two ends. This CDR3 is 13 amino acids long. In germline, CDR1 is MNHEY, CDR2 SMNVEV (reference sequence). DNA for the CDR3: TGTGCCACAGGGCGGGCAGACGAAGAGACCCAGTACTTC. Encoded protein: CATGRADEETQYF.

The DNA of the CDR3 is TGCGCCAGCAGCTCTTCCCTACCAGCCGCCCAAGAGACCCAGTACTTC. Amino acid sequence: CASSSSLPAAQETQYF. The gene calls are TRBV5-1 and TRBJ2-5; no definite D call. Germline CDR1 is SGHRS and CDR2 is YFSETQ. The V end was cut by 3 bases, the J end by 1 base, with 16 bases between. CDR3 length: 16 residues. The full variable domain, completed using reference TRBV5-1 and TRBJ2-5, is KAGVTQTPRYLIKTRGQQVTLSCSPISGHRSVSWYQQTPGQGLQFLFEYFSETQRNKGNFPGRFSGRQFSNSRSEMNVSTLELGDSALYLCASSSSLPAAQETQYFGPGTRLLVL.

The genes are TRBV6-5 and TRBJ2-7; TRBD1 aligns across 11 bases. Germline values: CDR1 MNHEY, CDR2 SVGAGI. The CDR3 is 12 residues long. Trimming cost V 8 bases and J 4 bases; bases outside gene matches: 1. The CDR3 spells CASRDRGYEQYF. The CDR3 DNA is TGTGCCAGCCGGGACAGGGGGTACGAGCAGTACTTC.

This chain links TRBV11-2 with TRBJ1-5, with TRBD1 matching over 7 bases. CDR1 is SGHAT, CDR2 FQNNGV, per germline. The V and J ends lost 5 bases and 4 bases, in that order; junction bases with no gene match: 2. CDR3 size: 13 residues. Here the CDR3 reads CASSRDRNQPQHF. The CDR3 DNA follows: TGTGCCAGCAGCCGGGACAGAAATCAGCCCCAGCATTTT.

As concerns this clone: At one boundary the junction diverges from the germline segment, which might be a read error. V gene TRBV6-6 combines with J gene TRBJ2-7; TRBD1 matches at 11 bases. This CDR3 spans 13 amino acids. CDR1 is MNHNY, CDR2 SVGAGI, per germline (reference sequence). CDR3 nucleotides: TGTGCCGGCAGTGCCGGGACAGGGGGCGAGCAGTACTTC. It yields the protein CAGSAGTGGEQYF.

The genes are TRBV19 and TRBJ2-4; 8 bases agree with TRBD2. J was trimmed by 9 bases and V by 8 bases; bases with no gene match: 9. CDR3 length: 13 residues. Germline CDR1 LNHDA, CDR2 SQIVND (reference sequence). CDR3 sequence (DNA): TGTGCCAGTTGCTTTGGGACTAGAGGCATTCAGTACTTC. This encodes CASCFGTRGIQYF.

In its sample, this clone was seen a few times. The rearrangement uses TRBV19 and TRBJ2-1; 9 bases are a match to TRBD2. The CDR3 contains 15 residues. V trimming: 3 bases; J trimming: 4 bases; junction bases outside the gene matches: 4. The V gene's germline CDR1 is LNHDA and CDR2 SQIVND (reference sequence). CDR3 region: CASSISGRGYNEQFF. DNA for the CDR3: TGTGCCAGTAGTATTAGCGGGAGAGGTTACAATGAGCAGTTCTTC.

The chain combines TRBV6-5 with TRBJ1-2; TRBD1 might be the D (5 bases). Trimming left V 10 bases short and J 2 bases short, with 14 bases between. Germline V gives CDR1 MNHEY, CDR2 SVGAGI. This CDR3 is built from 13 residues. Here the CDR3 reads CATTVPPNYGYTF. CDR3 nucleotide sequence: TGTGCCACGACAGTCCCACCAAACTATGGCTACACCTTC.